Each of the 9 T cell receptor beta chains below was sequenced from the same sample in a study of control samples from healthy donors and cancer patients. Sequencing used immunoSEQ multiplex PCR; TCRdb keeps in-frame clones, though not all of them. The sample holds 150,000 or so clones, over 85% seen once. What was sequenced was blood. The receptors stem from a man aged 18 to 30 in good health.

V usage is TRBV28 and J usage is TRBJ1-5; TRBD1 is a possible D gene (6 bases). The CDR3 loop spans 16 amino acids. V was shortened by 2 bases and J by 7 bases, with 18 bases between the two germline ends. Germline V gene sequence: CDR1 MDHEN, CDR2 SYDVKM. CDR3 nucleotides: TGTGCCAGCAGTTTACGCCTTGAGGGGGGCCGGCAGCCCCAGCATTTT. Amino acid sequence: CASSLRLEGGRQPQHF.

The V and J genes are TRBV11-2 and TRBJ1-5, with D tentatively TRBD1 (6 bases). The length of the CDR3 is 18 residues. Germline V CDR1 and CDR2: SGHAT, FQNNGV. V was cut by 5 bases and J by 0 bases, with 20 bases left in between. The CDR3: CASSPAPNRVSSNQPQHF. CDR3 nucleotide sequence: TGTGCCAGCAGCCCGGCCCCAAACAGGGTTTCTAGCAATCAGCCCCAGCATTTT.

The chain employs TRBV28 and TRBJ2-5, with a possible D match to TRBD2 (6 bases). Trimming shortened V by 3 bases and J by 2 bases, and 10 bases separated the two germline ends. The CDR3 loop spans 14 amino acids. Germline CDR1 and CDR2: MDHEN and SYDVKM. The CDR3: CASSFWGEQETQYF. DNA of the CDR3: TGTGCCAGCAGTTTTTGGGGGGAACAAGAGACCCAGTACTTC.

The chain recombines TRBV15 with TRBJ2-1; 13 bases match TRBD2. J was trimmed by 8 bases and V by 0 bases; bases with no gene match: 7. Germline lookup yields CDR1 LNHNV and CDR2 YYDKDF (reference sequence). The CDR3 loop spans 17 amino acids. CDR3 protein: CATSRDGTSGKLDEQFF. The CDR3 DNA reads as TGTGCCACCAGCAGAGATGGGACTAGCGGGAAGTTGGATGAGCAGTTCTTC. Full variable domain (outside the CDR3, taken from reference TRBV15 and TRBJ2-1): DAMVIQNPRYQVTQFGKPVTLSCSQTLNHNVMYWYQQKSSQAPKLLFHYYDKDFNNEADTPDNFQSRRPNTSFCFLDIRSPGLGDTAMYLCATSRDGTSGKLDEQFFGPGTRLTVL.

The chain couples TRBV29-1 to TRBJ2-5; perhaps TRBD2 as D (6 bases). Trimming left V 8 bases short and J 7 bases short, with 20 bases between. The CDR3 spans 13 residues. Germline loops: CDR1 SQVTM, CDR2 ANQGSEA. CDR3 in DNA: TGCAGCACACTGAGTGGCGGGGTTGGGACCCAGTACTTC. As protein: CSTLSGGVGTQYF.

The chain combines TRBV3-1 (or the pseudogene TRBV3-2) with TRBJ2-4; unclear D gene. The CDR3 consists of 16 residues. The germline V and J ends were trimmed by 0 bases and 0 bases, with 9 bases remaining between them. Germline-derived CDR1 and CDR2 are LGHDT and YNNKEL (reference sequence). CDR3 nucleotides: TGTGCCAGCAGCCAAGAAGACCCCCTAGCCAAAAACATTCAGTACTTC. Translation: CASSQEDPLAKNIQYF.

The V and J genes are TRBV29-1 and TRBJ2-5; 7 bases align to TRBD2. V dropped 3 bases and J dropped 5; count of bases not matched to a gene: 12. Germline CDR1 is SQVTM and CDR2 is ANQGSEA. This CDR3 region has 15 residues. The CDR3 nucleotides are TGCAGCGTTGAGGGCGTGGGAGGGCCTGGGGAGACCCAGTACTTC. It encodes CSVEGVGGPGETQYF.

Of note for this clone: Other DNA sequences in this sample translate to the same CDR3. The genes are TRBV19 and TRBJ2-7; perhaps TRBD2 as D (5 bases). Germline V gene lookup returns CDR1 LNHDA and CDR2 SQIVND (reference sequence). This CDR3 has 12 amino acids. Trimming took 3 bases from V and 3 from J, leaving 6 bases between them. CDR3 in DNA: TGTGCCAGTAGTATTGAGGGCTACGAGCAGTACTTC. Protein product: CASSIEGYEQYF.

J is TRBJ2-2 and V is TRBV5-6; TRBD1 aligns across 8 bases. Unmatched junction bases numbered 7, after V lost 3 bases and J lost 6 bases. Germline lookup yields CDR1 SGHDT and CDR2 YYEEEE. This CDR3 comprises 15 residues. The chain's CDR3 is CASSYPQGASGELFF. In DNA form, the CDR3 reads TGTGCCAGCAGCTACCCGCAGGGGGCCTCCGGGGAGCTGTTTTTT.